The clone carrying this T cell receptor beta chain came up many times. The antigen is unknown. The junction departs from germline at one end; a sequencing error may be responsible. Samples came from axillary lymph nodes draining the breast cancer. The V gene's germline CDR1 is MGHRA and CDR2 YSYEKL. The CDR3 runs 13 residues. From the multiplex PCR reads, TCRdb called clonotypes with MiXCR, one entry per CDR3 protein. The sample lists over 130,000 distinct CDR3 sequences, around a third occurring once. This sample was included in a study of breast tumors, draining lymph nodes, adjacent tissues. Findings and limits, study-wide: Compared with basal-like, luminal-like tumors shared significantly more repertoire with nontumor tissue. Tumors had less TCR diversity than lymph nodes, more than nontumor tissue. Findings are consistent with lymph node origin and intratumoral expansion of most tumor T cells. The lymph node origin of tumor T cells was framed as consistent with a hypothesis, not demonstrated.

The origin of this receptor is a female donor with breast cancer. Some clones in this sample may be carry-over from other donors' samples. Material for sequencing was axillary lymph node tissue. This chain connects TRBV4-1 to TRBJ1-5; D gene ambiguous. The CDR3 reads CASSQEGNRPQHF. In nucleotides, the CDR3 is TGCGCCAGCAGCCAAGAGGGAAATCGGCCCCAGCATTTT.